Listed here are 22 T cell receptor beta chains from one sample, sequenced in a study of regulatory T cells in long-lasting Graves disease. Arm-PCR of CDR3 regions and iRepertoire HTBI primers were the basis on which TCR beta libraries were built. MiXCR, applied by TCRdb to the multiplex PCR reads, yields one record per CDR3 protein. The repertoire holds about 300,000 distinct CDR3 sequences, with 22% as singletons. Time point indicated: persistent/refractory GD, antithyroid drugs over 5 years with positive TRAb. The TCR library was made from RNA extracted from PBMCs. Source: peripheral blood mononuclear cells (PBMCs), taken when the disease was refractory, from a patient treated with antithyroid drugs. These receptors all come from a female donor with Graves disease.

As regards this clonotype: This may come from a read error, since a much larger clone is one base off. The rearrangement links TRBV10-3 to TRBJ2-5, with D perhaps TRBD2 (6 bases). Germline lookup yields CDR1 ENHRY and CDR2 SYGVKD. This CDR3 is built from 15 residues. Between the trimmed V and J ends, which lost 3 bases and 1 base, there was a span of 12 bases. The chain's CDR3 is CAISDGPSAQETQYF. For the CDR3, the DNA is TGTGCCATCAGTGATGGTCCTAGCGCCCAAGAGACCCAGTACTTC.

This clonotype was observed a handful of times. The chain is built from TRBV7-9 and TRBJ2-5, with D tentatively TRBD2 (6 bases). The CDR3 spans 18 residues. Germline V gene sequence: CDR1 SEHNR, CDR2 FQNEAQ (reference sequence). V was clipped by 4 bases and J by 1 base, with 22 bases between them. The CDR3 nucleotides read TGTGCCAGCAGCTCCATCGAGCGGGCCCAATCTTCCCAAGAGACCCAGTACTTC. As protein: CASSSIERAQSSQETQYF.

This clonotype was seen many times. The chain couples TRBV3-1 to TRBJ1-2, with D possibly matching TRBD1 (5 bases). CDR1 is LGHDT, CDR2 YNNKEL, per germline (reference sequence). Trimming left V 3 bases short and J 5 bases short, with 16 bases between. The CDR3 totals 15 residues. CDR3 sequence reads: CASSHTSQGRYGYTF. The CDR3 nucleotides read TGTGCCAGCAGCCACACCTCCCAGGGTCGGTATGGCTACACCTTC.

This clonotype turned up a few times. The rearrangement uses TRBV19 and TRBJ1-2, with D perhaps TRBD1 (6 bases). Between the trimmed V and J ends, which lost 10 bases and 1 base, there was a span of 31 bases. The CDR3 runs to 19 residues. Germline V gene lookup returns CDR1 LNHDA and CDR2 SQIVND (reference sequence). The CDR3 here is CATKVRLGAQPAGNYGYTF. The CDR3 region has the DNA TGTGCCACAAAAGTCCGACTGGGGGCCCAGCCAGCTGGTAACTATGGCTACACCTTC. Complete variable domain (other parts from reference TRBV19 and TRBJ1-2): DGGITQSPKYLFRKEGQNVTLSCEQNLNHDAMYWYRQDPGQGLRLIYYSQIVNDFQKGDIAEGYSVSREKKESFPLTVTSAQKNPTAFYLCATKVRLGAQPAGNYGYTFGSGTRLTVV.

The chain employs TRBV19 and TRBJ1-2; possibly TRBD1 for D (6 bases). The V and J ends lost 5 bases and 4 bases respectively, with 23 bases between them. Germline CDR1 and CDR2: LNHDA and SQIVND (reference sequence). This CDR3 comprises 17 residues. In nucleotides, the CDR3 is TGTGCCAGTAGTCCGCAGACAGGAGGGGTAGATGGCTATGGCTACACCTTC. Amino acids: CASSPQTGGVDGYGYTF. The full variable domain, rest sourced from reference TRBV19 and TRBJ1-2, is DGGITQSPKYLFRKEGQNVTLSCEQNLNHDAMYWYRQDPGQGLRLIYYSQIVNDFQKGDIAEGYSVSREKKESFPLTVTSAQKNPTAFYLCASSPQTGGVDGYGYTFGSGTRLTVV.

There are many counts of this clonotype. The chain is built from TRBV20-1 and TRBJ1-4; 8 bases match TRBD1. The CDR3 extends over 15 amino acids. In germline, CDR1 is DFQATT, CDR2 SNEGSKA (reference sequence). The junction had 3 bases not matched to a gene; V was cut back by 0 bases and J by 3 bases. The CDR3 DNA reads as TGCAGTGCTAGAGACGACAGGGGTGCTAATGAAAAACTGTTTTTT. Its protein is CSARDDRGANEKLFF.

The gene calls are TRBV28 and TRBJ2-3, with 12 bases fitting TRBD2. The CDR3 sequence is 17 residues long. CDR1 MDHEN and CDR2 SYDVKM come from the germline V gene. The ends lost 5 bases at V and 2 bases at J; junction bases unmatched: 8. The CDR3 protein is CASSKRTSGTPTDTQYF. The CDR3 coding sequence is TGTGCCAGCAGTAAAAGGACTAGCGGGACTCCCACAGATACGCAGTATTTT.

The chain combines TRBV29-1 with TRBJ2-1, with unresolved D. This CDR3 has 13 residues. The germline V gene has CDR1 SQVTM and CDR2 ANQGSEA. The germline V and J ends were trimmed by 7 bases and 4 bases, with 14 bases remaining between them. In DNA, the CDR3 is TGCAGCGCGCCCCTGATGACTTACAATGAGCAGTTCTTC. Protein sequence: CSAPLMTYNEQFF.

This clonotype showed up many times. The gene calls are TRBV6-1 and TRBJ1-4; 7 bases match TRBD1. V lost 6 bases, J lost 8 bases, and 9 bases stayed unmatched. CDR3 size: 14 residues. Germline CDR1 is MNHNS and CDR2 is SASEGT. CDR3 DNA sequence: TGTGCCAGCAGCTCAGGACAGGCCAGGGAAAAACTGTTTTTT. Translating it yields CASSSGQAREKLFF.

The rearrangement uses TRBV7-2 and TRBJ2-7; TRBD1 matches at 12 bases. This CDR3 contains 15 residues. Germline assignment: CDR1 SGHTA and CDR2 FQGNSA. With V trimmed by 5 bases and J by 2 bases, 4 bases remained unmatched. CDR3 region: CASSMGQGAAYEQYF. The CDR3 region has the DNA TGTGCCAGCAGCATGGGACAGGGGGCGGCCTACGAGCAGTACTTC.

This clonotype was observed at least ten times. The J gene is TRBJ2-5, the V gene TRBV6-1, with D uncertain. From germline, CDR1 is MNHNS and CDR2 SASEGT. The V gene lost 1 base and the J gene lost 2 bases, with 11 bases spanning the gap. This CDR3 is 15 amino acids long. The DNA of the CDR3 is TGTGCCAGCAGTGAAGTATGGGGTGGGCAAGAGACCCAGTACTTC. This gives the protein CASSEVWGGQETQYF.

V is TRBV6-2 or TRBV6-3 and J is TRBJ1-1; no clear D. The CDR3 is 17 amino acids. Trimming took off 0 bases at V and 0 bases at J, with 14 bases between the two ends. The V gene's germline CDR1 is MNHEY and CDR2 SVGEGT. CDR3 loop: CASSYSSGKRLNTEAFF. CDR3 nucleotide sequence: TGTGCCAGCAGTTACTCGAGTGGGAAACGATTGAACACTGAAGCTTTCTTT.

This clonotype was detected ten times or more. The chain carries TRBV28 and TRBJ1-1, with D hard to call. The CDR3 runs 13 residues. In germline, CDR1 is MDHEN, CDR2 SYDVKM. The germline V and J ends were trimmed by 5 bases and 0 bases, with 7 bases remaining between them. The DNA of the CDR3 is TGTGCCAGCAGTATGGCGGTGAACACTGAAGCTTTCTTT. It translates to CASSMAVNTEAFF.

This clonotype has at least ten counts. V gene TRBV29-1 combines with J gene TRBJ1-1; possibly TRBD1 for D (6 bases). CDR3 length: 13 amino acids. Deletions cut 3 bases from V and 4 bases from J, with 12 bases between. The germline V gene has CDR1 SQVTM and CDR2 ANQGSEA. CDR3 nucleotide sequence: TGCAGCGTTGATCCGGGGGGCCTCACTGAAGCTTTCTTT. Translating it yields CSVDPGGLTEAFF.

This clonotype was seen repeatedly, ten times or more. The chain couples TRBV2 to TRBJ1-6; D gene uncertain. The germline V gene encodes CDR1 SNHLY and CDR2 FYNNEI. The V and J ends lost 7 bases and 8 bases respectively, with 18 bases between them. The CDR3 extends over 15 amino acids. The CDR3 DNA is TGTGCCAGCATTTACTCAGGATCCGTCGATTCACCCCTCCACTTT. It translates to CASIYSGSVDSPLHF.

This clonotype was counted only a few times. The chain has TRBV18 and TRBJ1-2; TRBD1 matches 9 bases. This CDR3 is 15 amino acids long. Germline V CDR1 and CDR2: KGHSH, LQKENI. V was pared by 0 bases and J by 5 bases, with 4 bases of the junction left unmatched. CDR3 DNA sequence: TGTGCCAGCTCACCACCCACAGGGGGCATTTATGGCTACACCTTC. Amino acid sequence: CASSPPTGGIYGYTF.

This chain links TRBV15 with TRBJ1-6, with D uncertain. The CDR3 contains 17 residues. Per the germline V gene, CDR1 is LNHNV and CDR2 is YYDKDF (reference sequence). The V end was cut by 0 bases, the J end by 7 bases, with 16 bases between. The CDR3 DNA sequence: TGTGCCACCAGCAGAGATGGAACCGGACCGGCCAATTCACCCCTCCACTTT. Protein sequence: CATSRDGTGPANSPLHF.

This clonotype showed up many times. Here the CDR3 reads CASSLALQGYEQYF. CDR3 bases: TGTGCCAGCAGTCTTGCCCTACAGGGCTACGAGCAGTACTTC. The rearrangement links TRBV12-3 or TRBV12-4 to TRBJ2-7, with a tentative D call TRBD1 (6 bases). The V and J ends lost 5 bases and 3 bases respectively, with 14 bases between them. The CDR3 loop spans 14 amino acids.

V usage is TRBV30 and J usage is TRBJ2-5; D is possibly TRBD2 (5 bases). Germline values: CDR1 GTSNPN, CDR2 SVGIG (reference sequence). Trimming removed 3 bases from V and 2 bases from J, with 22 bases in between. The CDR3 runs to 17 residues. The CDR3 bases are TGTGCCTGGAGCCAGCCGTTGACCGTTACGGGACAAGAGACCCAGTACTTC. Its translation: CAWSQPLTVTGQETQYF.

The chain couples TRBV5-6 to TRBJ1-6, with D unresolved. Germline-derived CDR1 and CDR2 are SGHDT and YYEEEE. Trimming stripped 2 bases from V and 3 bases from J, with 9 bases between. CDR3 length equals 15 residues. In DNA form, the CDR3 reads TGTGCCAGCAGCTTTATGGGCCTCTATAATTCACCCCTCCACTTT. Translation gives CASSFMGLYNSPLHF. Complete variable domain (other parts from reference TRBV5-6 and TRBJ1-6): DAGVTQSPTHLIKTRGQQVTLRCSPKSGHDTVSWYQQALGQGPQFIFQYYEEEERQRGNFPDRFSGHQFPNYSSELNVNALLLGDSALYLCASSFMGLYNSPLHFGNGTRLTVT.

This clonotype occurred a few times. The chain employs TRBV20-1 and TRBJ2-1, with 7 bases lining up with TRBD2. V lost 2 bases, J lost 15 bases, and 13 bases stayed unmatched. Germline loops: CDR1 DFQATT, CDR2 SNEGSKA (reference sequence). This CDR3 comprises 13 residues. CDR3 residues: CSARNVPLAAAFF. CDR3 DNA sequence: TGCAGTGCTAGAAATGTTCCTCTAGCGGCTGCGTTCTTC.

In this sample, this clonotype turned up a few times. The chain uses TRBV4-2 and TRBJ1-2; D gene ambiguous. The length of the CDR3 is 14 residues. Germline V lookup: CDR1 LGHNA, CDR2 YNFKEQ. V lost 7 bases and J lost 0, with 12 bases in between. The CDR3 reads CASTPYVTNYGYTF. CDR3 bases: TGTGCCAGCACCCCCTACGTAACTAACTATGGCTACACCTTC.